The 9 T cell receptor beta chains below come from one sample, sequenced in a study of identical twins. TCRdb fed the 5' RACE reads into MiXCR, producing one record per CDR3 protein. The data contain under 900,000 distinct CDR3 sequences, about 12% of them singletons. This same sample was also taken into another study, of yellow fever vaccine responses in identical twins.

Sequencing was done on a sample of PBMCs. The source of these receptors is a woman between 18 and 29 years old in good health.

Ten or more counts support this clonotype. The gene calls are TRBV20-1 and TRBJ1-2; D is uncertain. V shed 2 bases and J shed 10 bases, with 14 bases lying between them. Germline loops: CDR1 DFQATT, CDR2 SNEGSKA (reference sequence). The CDR3 totals 12 residues. The CDR3 DNA sequence: TGCAGTGCTAGAAGGGCCTCCCAGGACTACACCTTC. It yields the protein CSARRASQDYTF.

The gene calls are TRBV6-5 and TRBJ2-1; 12 bases map to TRBD2. In germline, CDR1 is MNHEY, CDR2 SVGAGI. The length of the CDR3 is 16 residues. Losses at the gene ends were 2 bases for V and 7 bases for J; bases not matched to a gene: 6. The CDR3 spells CASSYALAGGTNEQFF. The CDR3 DNA follows: TGTGCCAGCAGTTACGCACTAGCGGGAGGTACAAATGAGCAGTTCTTC.

This clonotype has only a few counts. This rearrangement joins TRBV11-2 to TRBJ1-3, with 9 bases aligning to TRBD1. This CDR3 comprises 18 residues. Trimming cost V 5 bases and J 1 base; bases outside gene matches: 12. Germline values: CDR1 SGHAT, CDR2 FQNNGV. DNA for the CDR3: TGTGCCAGCAGCCTACGACGGGGACAGGGTGTGTCTGGAAACACCATATATTTT. Its translation: CASSLRRGQGVSGNTIYF. Drawing the rest from reference TRBV11-2 and TRBJ1-3, the complete variable domain is EAGVAQSPRYKIIEKRQSVAFWCNPISGHATLYWYQQILGQGPKLLIQFQNNGVVDDSQLPKDRFSAERLKGVDSTLKIQPAKLEDSAVYLCASSLRRGQGVSGNTIYFGEGSWLTVV.

The genes are TRBV9 and TRBJ2-1, with D perhaps TRBD1 or TRBD2 (5 bases each). This CDR3 spans 16 amino acids. The ends were cut back, 5 bases at V and 6 bases at J, with 21 bases in the middle. Germline V gene data show CDR1 as SGDLS and CDR2 as YYNGEE. The CDR3 DNA is TGTGCCAGCAGTCCATTCCGGGACCCCAAGAGCAATGAGCAGTTCTTC. It yields the protein CASSPFRDPKSNEQFF.

The genes are TRBV10-3 and TRBJ1-2; 9 bases fit TRBD1. V shed 5 bases, J shed 6 bases, and the junction held 4 bases outside the gene matches. Germline V lookup: CDR1 ENHRY, CDR2 SYGVKD. The CDR3 contains 13 residues. The CDR3 reads CAISWDRADGYTF. CDR3 DNA: TGTGCCATCAGTTGGGACAGGGCAGATGGCTACACCTTC.

V is TRBV5-1 and J is TRBJ2-1; D may be TRBD2 (5 bases). This CDR3 comprises 16 residues. The germline gives CDR1 SGHRS, CDR2 YFSETQ. V dropped 1 base and J dropped 8 bases, with 19 bases sitting between them. The CDR3 DNA follows: TGCGCCAGCAGCTTGACGCATCTTAGCGTTGCGGATGAGCAGTTCTTC. Protein product: CASSLTHLSVADEQFF. Based on the CDR3 plus reference TRBV5-1 and TRBJ2-1, the full variable domain is KAGVTQTPRYLIKTRGQQVTLSCSPISGHRSVSWYQQTPGQGLQFLFEYFSETQRNKGNFPGRFSGRQFSNSRSEMNVSTLELGDSALYLCASSLTHLSVADEQFFGPGTRLTVL.

This rearrangement joins TRBV6-5 to TRBJ2-3; 8 positions match TRBD2. J gave up 3 bases and V 2 bases, and 10 bases lay outside the gene matches. Germline-derived CDR1 and CDR2 are MNHEY and SVGAGI. The CDR3 consists of 17 residues. The chain's CDR3 is CASSYAQREISTDTQYF. DNA for the CDR3: TGTGCCAGCAGTTACGCCCAGCGGGAGATTTCGACAGATACGCAGTATTTT.

This clonotype has just a few counts. This chain connects TRBV12-3 or TRBV12-4 to TRBJ2-5; maybe TRBD2 (5 bases). The CDR3 totals 15 residues. Trimming shortened V by 0 bases and J by 4 bases, and 12 bases separated the two germline ends. Here the CDR3 reads CASSLATTSGETQYF. The CDR3 DNA reads TGTGCCAGCAGTTTAGCGACTACCAGTGGAGAGACCCAGTACTTC.

This clonotype was counted only a few times. The V call is TRBV20-1, the J call TRBJ2-7, with TRBD2 matching over 12 bases. This CDR3 is 16 amino acids long. With V trimmed by 0 bases and J by 4 bases, 7 bases remained unmatched. Germline V gene data show CDR1 as DFQATT and CDR2 as SNEGSKA (reference sequence). The CDR3 bases are TGCAGTGCTAGAGATCAGCTAGCGGGAGGGCCGTACGAGCAGTACTTC. It specifies CSARDQLAGGPYEQYF.